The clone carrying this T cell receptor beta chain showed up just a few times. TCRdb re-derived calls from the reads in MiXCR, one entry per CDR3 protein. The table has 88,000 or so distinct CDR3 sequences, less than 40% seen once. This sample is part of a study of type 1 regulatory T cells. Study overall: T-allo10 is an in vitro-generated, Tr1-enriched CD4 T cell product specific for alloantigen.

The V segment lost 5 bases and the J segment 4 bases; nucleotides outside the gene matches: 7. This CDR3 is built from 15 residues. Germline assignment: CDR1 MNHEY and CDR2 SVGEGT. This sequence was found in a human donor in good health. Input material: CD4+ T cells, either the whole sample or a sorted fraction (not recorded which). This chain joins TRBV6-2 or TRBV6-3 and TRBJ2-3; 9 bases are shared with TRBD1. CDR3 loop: CASSDRDRAPDTQYF. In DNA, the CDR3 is TGTGCCAGCAGTGACCGGGACAGGGCTCCAGATACGCAGTATTTT.